The clone carrying this T cell receptor beta chain was counted between two and nine times. Its antigen is unidentified. The data were taken from a study of T cells after yellow fever vaccination. The study's findings and limits: Abundant bulk-derived clonotypes could contaminate FACS-sorted repertoires. At under 98% for CD4 and approximately 88% for CD8, most primary-vaccination clones showed up again after the booster.

CDR3 length equals 15 residues. Trimming cost V 3 bases and J 1 base, with 12 bases left between them. CDR1 and CDR2 from the germline V gene are KGHSH and LQKENI. TCR cDNA, made by 5'RACE template switching, carried an added universal primer site and UMIs. Each CDR3 protein gets one entry after TCRdb re-called the 5' RACE reads with MiXCR. The data hold under 550,000 distinct CDR3 sequences, with around a fifth observed a single time. The clonotype originates from a man aged 18-30 years who received the YFV17D yellow fever vaccine. This specimen consisted of PBMCs, obtained approximately 22 days after the first yellow fever vaccination. The gene calls are TRBV18 and TRBJ1-1; D perhaps matches TRBD1 (6 bases). CDR3 protein: CASSPLQGSNTEAFF. The CDR3 region has the DNA TGTGCCAGCTCACCGTTACAGGGATCGAACACTGAAGCTTTCTTT.